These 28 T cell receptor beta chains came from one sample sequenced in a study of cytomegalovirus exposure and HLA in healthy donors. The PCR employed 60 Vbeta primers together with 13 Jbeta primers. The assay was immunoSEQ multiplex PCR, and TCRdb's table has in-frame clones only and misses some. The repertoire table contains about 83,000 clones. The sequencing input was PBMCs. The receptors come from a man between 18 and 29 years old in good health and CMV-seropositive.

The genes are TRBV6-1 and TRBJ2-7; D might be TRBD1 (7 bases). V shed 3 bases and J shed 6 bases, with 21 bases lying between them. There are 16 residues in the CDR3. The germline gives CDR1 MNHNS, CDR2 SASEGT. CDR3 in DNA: TGTGCCAGCAGTGAGTGGAGGGGGACAGATATCCCCGAGCAGTACTTC. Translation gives CASSEWRGTDIPEQYF.

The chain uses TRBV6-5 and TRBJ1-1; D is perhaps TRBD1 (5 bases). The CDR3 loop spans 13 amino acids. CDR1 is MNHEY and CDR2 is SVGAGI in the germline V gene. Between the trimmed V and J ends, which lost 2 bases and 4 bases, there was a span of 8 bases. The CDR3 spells CASSYQGSTEAFF. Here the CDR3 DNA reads TGTGCCAGCAGTTACCAGGGATCCACTGAAGCTTTCTTT.

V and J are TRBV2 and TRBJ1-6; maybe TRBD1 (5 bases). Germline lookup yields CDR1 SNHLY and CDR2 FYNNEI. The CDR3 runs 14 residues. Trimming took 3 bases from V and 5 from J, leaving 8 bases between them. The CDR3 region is CASSEGQNNSPLHF. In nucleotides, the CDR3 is TGTGCCAGCAGTGAGGGGCAGAATAATTCACCCCTCCACTTT.

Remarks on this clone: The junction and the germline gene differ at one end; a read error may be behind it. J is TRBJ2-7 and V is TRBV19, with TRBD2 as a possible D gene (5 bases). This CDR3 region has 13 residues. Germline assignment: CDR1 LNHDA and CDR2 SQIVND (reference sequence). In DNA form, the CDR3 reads TGTGCCGGTAGTCCTCGGGGCTCCTACGAGCAGTACTTC. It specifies CAGSPRGSYEQYF.

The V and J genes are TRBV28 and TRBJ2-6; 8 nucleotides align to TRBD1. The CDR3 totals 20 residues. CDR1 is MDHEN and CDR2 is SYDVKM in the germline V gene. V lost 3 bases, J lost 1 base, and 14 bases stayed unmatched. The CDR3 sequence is CASSFTPGGANMSGANVLTF. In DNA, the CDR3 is TGTGCCAGCAGTTTTACCCCAGGGGGCGCGAATATGTCTGGGGCCAACGTCCTGACTTTC.

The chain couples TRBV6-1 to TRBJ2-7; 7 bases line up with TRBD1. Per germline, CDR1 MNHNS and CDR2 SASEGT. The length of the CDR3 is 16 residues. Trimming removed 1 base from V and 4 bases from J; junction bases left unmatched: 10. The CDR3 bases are TGTGCCAGCAGTGAAGTCAGAGGGGGCGCCCTATACGAGCAGTACTTC. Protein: CASSEVRGGALYEQYF.

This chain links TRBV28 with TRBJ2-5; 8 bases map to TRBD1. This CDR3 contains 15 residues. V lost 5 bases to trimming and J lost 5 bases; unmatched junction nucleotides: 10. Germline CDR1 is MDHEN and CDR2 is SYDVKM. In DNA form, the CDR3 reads TGTGCCAGCAGTGATGCAGGGGGCTTCCGGGAGACCCAGTACTTC. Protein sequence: CASSDAGGFRETQYF.

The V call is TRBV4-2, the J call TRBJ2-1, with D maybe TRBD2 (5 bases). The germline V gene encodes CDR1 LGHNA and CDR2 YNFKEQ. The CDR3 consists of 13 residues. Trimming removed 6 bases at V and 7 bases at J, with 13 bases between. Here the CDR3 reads CASSRGPGNEQFF. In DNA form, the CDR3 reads TGTGCCAGCAGTCGGGGTCCGGGGAATGAGCAGTTCTTC.

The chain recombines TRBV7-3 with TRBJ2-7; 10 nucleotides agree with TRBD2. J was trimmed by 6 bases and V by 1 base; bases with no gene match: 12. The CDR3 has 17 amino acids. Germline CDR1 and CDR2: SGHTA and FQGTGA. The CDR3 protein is CASSLIAGGEDRSEQYF. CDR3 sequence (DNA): TGTGCCAGCAGCTTAATAGCGGGGGGTGAGGATCGAAGCGAGCAGTACTTC.

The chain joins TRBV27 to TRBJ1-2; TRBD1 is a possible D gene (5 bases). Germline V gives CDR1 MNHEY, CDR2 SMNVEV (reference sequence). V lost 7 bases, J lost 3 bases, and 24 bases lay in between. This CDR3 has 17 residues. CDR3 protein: CASTSLGRGQLDYGYTF. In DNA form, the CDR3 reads TGTGCCAGCACCTCTTTGGGTAGGGGCCAACTTGACTATGGCTACACCTTC.

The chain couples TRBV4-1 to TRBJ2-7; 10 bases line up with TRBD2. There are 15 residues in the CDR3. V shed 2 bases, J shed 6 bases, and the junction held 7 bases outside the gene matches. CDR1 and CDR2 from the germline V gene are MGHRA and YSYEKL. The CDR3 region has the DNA TGCGCCAGCAGCCAAAGCGGGAGGGCCATTGGCGAGCAGTACTTC. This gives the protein CASSQSGRAIGEQYF.

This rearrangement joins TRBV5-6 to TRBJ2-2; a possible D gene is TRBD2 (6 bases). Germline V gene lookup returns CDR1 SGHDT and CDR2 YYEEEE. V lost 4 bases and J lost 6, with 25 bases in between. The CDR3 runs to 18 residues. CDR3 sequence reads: CASSEPWRDFLGAGELFF. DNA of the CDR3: TGTGCCAGCAGCGAGCCTTGGCGGGACTTTCTTGGGGCCGGGGAGCTGTTTTTT.

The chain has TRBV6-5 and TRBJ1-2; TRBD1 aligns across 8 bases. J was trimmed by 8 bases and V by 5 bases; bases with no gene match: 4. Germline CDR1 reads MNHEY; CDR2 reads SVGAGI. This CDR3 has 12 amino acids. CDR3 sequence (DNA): TGTGCCAGCAGTCGGGACAGGAAGGGCTACACCTTC. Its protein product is CASSRDRKGYTF.

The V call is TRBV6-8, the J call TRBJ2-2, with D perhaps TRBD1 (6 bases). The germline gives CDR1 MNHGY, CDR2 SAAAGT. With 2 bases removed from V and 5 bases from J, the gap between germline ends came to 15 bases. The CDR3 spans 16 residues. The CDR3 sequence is CASSYALGGQTGELFF. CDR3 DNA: TGTGCCAGCAGTTACGCCCTCGGAGGACAGACCGGGGAGCTGTTTTTT.

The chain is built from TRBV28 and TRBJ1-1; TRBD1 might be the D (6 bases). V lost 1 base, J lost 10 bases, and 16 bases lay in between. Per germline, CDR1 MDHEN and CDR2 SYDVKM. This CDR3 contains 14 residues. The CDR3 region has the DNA TGTGCCAGCAGTTTATACAGGGCCCCGCAAGGAGCTTTCTTT. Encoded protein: CASSLYRAPQGAFF.

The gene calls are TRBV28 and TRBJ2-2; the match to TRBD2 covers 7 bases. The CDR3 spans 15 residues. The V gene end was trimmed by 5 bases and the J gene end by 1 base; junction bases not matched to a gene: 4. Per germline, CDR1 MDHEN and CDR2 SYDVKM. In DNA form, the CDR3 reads TGTGCCAGCAGTCGGACTAGTGAGAACACCGGGGAGCTGTTTTTT. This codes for CASSRTSENTGELFF. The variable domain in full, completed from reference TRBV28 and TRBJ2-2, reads DVKVTQSSRYLVKRTGEKVFLECVQDMDHENMFWYRQDPGLGLRLIYFSYDVKMKEKGDIPEGYSVSREKKERFSLILESASTNQTSMYLCASSRTSENTGELFFGEGSRLTVL.

The CDR3, as DNA: TGTGCCAGTAGCCTCTCGGGCAGGGAAGTGGAAGGGTTTCCCCTCCACTTT. Protein sequence: CASSLSGREVEGFPLHF. The rearrangement links TRBV19 to TRBJ1-6; D might be TRBD1 (5 bases). The CDR3 is 17 residues long. Trimming pared 6 bases from V and 13 bases from J, leaving 28 bases between. Germline CDR1 LNHDA, CDR2 SQIVND (reference sequence).

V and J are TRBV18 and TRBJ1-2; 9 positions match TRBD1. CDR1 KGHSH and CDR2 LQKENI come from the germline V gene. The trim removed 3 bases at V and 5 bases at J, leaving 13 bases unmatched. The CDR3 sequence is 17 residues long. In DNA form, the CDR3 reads TGTGCCAGCTCACCGATTCGTTGGACAGGGGCCGCTTATGGCTACACCTTC. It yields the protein CASSPIRWTGAAYGYTF.

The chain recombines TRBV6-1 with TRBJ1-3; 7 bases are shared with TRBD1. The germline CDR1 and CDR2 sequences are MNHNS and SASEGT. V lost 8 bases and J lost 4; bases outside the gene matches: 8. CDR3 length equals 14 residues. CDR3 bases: TGTGCCAGCGAGATAGGGGGCGCGGGAAACACCATATATTTT. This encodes CASEIGGAGNTIYF.

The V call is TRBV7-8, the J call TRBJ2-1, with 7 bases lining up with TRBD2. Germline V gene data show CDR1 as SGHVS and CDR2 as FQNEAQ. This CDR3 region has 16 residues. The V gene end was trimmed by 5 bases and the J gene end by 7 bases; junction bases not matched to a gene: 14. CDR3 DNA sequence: TGTGCCAGCAGCACCCGAAGGACACCGCGGGGGAATGAGCAGTTCTTC. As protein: CASSTRRTPRGNEQFF.

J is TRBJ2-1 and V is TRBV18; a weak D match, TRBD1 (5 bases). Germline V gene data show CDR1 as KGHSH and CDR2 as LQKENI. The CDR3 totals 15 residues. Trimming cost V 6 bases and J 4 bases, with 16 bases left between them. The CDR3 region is CASSFGPPGYNEQFF. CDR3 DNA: TGTGCCAGCTCCTTTGGGCCGCCAGGGTACAATGAGCAGTTCTTC.

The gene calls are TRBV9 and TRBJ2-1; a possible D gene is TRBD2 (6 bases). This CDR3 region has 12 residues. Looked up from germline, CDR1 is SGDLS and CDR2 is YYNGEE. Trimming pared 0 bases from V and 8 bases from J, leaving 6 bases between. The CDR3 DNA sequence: TGTGCCAGCAGCGTAGGCGGGGATGAGCAGTTCTTC. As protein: CASSVGGDEQFF.

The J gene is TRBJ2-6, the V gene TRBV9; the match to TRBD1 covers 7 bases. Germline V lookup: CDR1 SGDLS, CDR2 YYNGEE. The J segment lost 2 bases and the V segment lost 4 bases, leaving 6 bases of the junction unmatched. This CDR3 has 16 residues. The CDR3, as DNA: TGTGCCAGCAGCTTCAGTACAGGGGCTGGGGCCAACGTCCTGACTTTC. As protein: CASSFSTGAGANVLTF. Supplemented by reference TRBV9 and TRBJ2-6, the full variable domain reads DSGVTQTPKHLITATGQRVTLRCSPRSGDLSVYWYQQSLDQGLQFLIQYYNGEERAKGNILERFSAQQFPDLHSELNLSSLELGDSALYFCASSFSTGAGANVLTFGAGSRLTVL.

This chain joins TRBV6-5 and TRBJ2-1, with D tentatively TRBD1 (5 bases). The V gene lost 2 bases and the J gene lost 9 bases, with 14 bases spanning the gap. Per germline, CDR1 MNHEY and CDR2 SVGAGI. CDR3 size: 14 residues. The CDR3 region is CASSYAWGRSEQFF. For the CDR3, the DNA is TGTGCCAGCAGTTACGCCTGGGGCCGTAGTGAGCAGTTCTTC.

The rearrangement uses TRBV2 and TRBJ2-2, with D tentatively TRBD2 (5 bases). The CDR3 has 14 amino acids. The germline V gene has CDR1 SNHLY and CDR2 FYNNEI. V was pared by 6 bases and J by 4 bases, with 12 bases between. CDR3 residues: CASREVGGTGELFF. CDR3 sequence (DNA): TGTGCCAGCAGGGAGGTAGGCGGCACCGGGGAGCTGTTTTTT.

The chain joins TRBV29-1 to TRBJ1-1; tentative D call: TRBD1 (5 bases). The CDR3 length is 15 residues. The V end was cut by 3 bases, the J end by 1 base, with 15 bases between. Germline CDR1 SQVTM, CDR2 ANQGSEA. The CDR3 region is CSVDIRVRANTEAFF. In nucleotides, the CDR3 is TGCAGCGTTGACATCAGGGTTAGGGCGAACACTGAAGCTTTCTTT.

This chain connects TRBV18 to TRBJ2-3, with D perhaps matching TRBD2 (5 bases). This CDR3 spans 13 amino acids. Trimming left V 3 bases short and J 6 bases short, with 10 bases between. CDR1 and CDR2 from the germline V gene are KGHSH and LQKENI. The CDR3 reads CASSPAGMDTQYF. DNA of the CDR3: TGTGCCAGCTCACCTGCGGGCATGGATACGCAGTATTTT. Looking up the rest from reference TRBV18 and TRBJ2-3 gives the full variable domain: NAGVMQNPRHLVRRRGQEARLRCSPMKGHSHVYWYRQLPEEGLKFMVYLQKENIIDESGMPKERFSAEFPKEGPSILRIQQVVRGDSAAYFCASSPAGMDTQYFGPGTRLTVL.

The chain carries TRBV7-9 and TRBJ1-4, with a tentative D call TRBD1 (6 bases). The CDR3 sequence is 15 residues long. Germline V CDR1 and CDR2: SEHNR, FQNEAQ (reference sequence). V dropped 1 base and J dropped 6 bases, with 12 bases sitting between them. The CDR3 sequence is CASSLVGARDEKLFF. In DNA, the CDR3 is TGTGCCAGCAGCTTAGTGGGGGCAAGGGATGAAAAACTGTTTTTT. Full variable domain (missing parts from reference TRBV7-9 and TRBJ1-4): DTGVSQNPRHKITKRGQNVTFRCDPISEHNRLYWYRQTLGQGPEFLTYFQNEAQLEKSRLLSDRFSAERPKGSFSTLEIQRTEQGDSAMYLCASSLVGARDEKLFFGSGTQLSVL.